A selection of T cell receptor beta chains follows, all from one sample in a study of post-analysis software for immune sequencing data. A single record per CDR3 protein comes from TCRdb applying MiXCR to the PCR reads. The repertoire consists of about 820,000 distinct CDR3 sequences, with 53% occurring once and the leading ten covering approximately 4.5%. Sequenced material: blood. These receptors were collected from a girl aged 10 to 17 with multiple sclerosis. CDR3s include the opening cysteine and the closing phenylalanine or tryptophan. The order of the fields is D gene, J gene, V gene, clone size, CDR3 protein, CDR3 DNA. The D gene is left open where the match is weak. Clone size appears in some rows only: once, few, many, or a class for an expanded clone.

d_call: TRBD1; j_call: TRBJ2-1; v_call: TRBV6-5; clone_size: -; cdr3_aa: CASYSITGQGNEQFF; cdr3_nt: TGTGCCAGCTACAGTATAACGGGACAGGGCAATGAGCAGTTCTTC
d_call: -; j_call: TRBJ2-7; v_call: TRBV28; clone_size: -; cdr3_aa: CASSLYPSGEKEQYF; cdr3_nt: TGTGCCAGCAGTTTATATCCCTCGGGAGAAAAAGAGCAGTACTTC
d_call: -; j_call: TRBJ2-5; v_call: TRBV7-9; clone_size: -; cdr3_aa: CASSLVAVGATQYF; cdr3_nt: TGTGCCAGCAGCTTAGTCGCCGTAGGAGCGACCCAGTACTTC
d_call: -; j_call: TRBJ2-1; v_call: TRBV7-2; clone_size: -; cdr3_aa: CASSLSRGPYNEQFF; cdr3_nt: TGTGCCAGCAGCTTATCCAGGGGACCCTACAATGAGCAGTTCTTC
d_call: -; j_call: TRBJ2-7; v_call: TRBV7-9; clone_size: -; cdr3_aa: CASSSRDLATYEQYF; cdr3_nt: TGTGCCAGCAGCTCACGGGATCTAGCAACCTACGAGCAGTACTTC
d_call: TRBD2; j_call: TRBJ2-7; v_call: TRBV20-1; clone_size: -; cdr3_aa: CSARGIASGSSGSSYEQYF; cdr3_nt: TGCAGTGCCCGAGGGATTGCTAGCGGGAGTAGTGGAAGCTCCTACGAGCAGTACTTC
d_call: -; j_call: TRBJ2-5; v_call: TRBV5-1; clone_size: once; cdr3_aa: CASWTTTKETQYF; cdr3_nt: TGCGCCAGCTGGACGACTACTAAAGAGACCCAGTACTTC
d_call: TRBD2; j_call: TRBJ2-7; v_call: TRBV28; clone_size: few; cdr3_aa: CALRAGGPQNYEQYF; cdr3_nt: TGTGCCCTTCGAGCGGGAGGGCCTCAGAACTACGAGCAGTACTTC
d_call: -; j_call: TRBJ2-5; v_call: TRBV7-9; clone_size: -; cdr3_aa: CVSSWERLGPQETQYF; cdr3_nt: TGTGTCAGCAGCTGGGAGCGGTTGGGCCCCCAAGAGACCCAGTACTTC
d_call: -; j_call: TRBJ2-7; v_call: TRBV5-1; clone_size: -; cdr3_aa: CASSLAGAPYEQYF; cdr3_nt: TGCGCCAGCAGCTTGGCCGGGGCCCCCTACGAGCAGTACTTC
d_call: -; j_call: TRBJ2-7; v_call: TRBV19; clone_size: few; cdr3_aa: CASSISPGGKGSYEQYF; cdr3_nt: TGTGCCAGTAGTATATCTCCCGGGGGCAAGGGCTCCTACGAGCAGTACTTC
d_call: -; j_call: TRBJ2-1; v_call: TRBV4-1; clone_size: -; cdr3_aa: CASSQLPRNEQFF; cdr3_nt: TGCGCCAGCAGCCAACTCCCGAGAAATGAGCAGTTCTTC
d_call: TRBD1; j_call: TRBJ1-5; v_call: TRBV6-5; clone_size: few; cdr3_aa: CASRQGTQPQHF; cdr3_nt: TGTGCCAGCAGACAGGGGACTCAGCCCCAGCATTTT
d_call: -; j_call: TRBJ2-5; v_call: TRBV5-6; clone_size: -; cdr3_aa: CASSRIHDGVETQYF; cdr3_nt: TGTGCCAGCAGCCGTATTCATGACGGAGTCGAGACCCAGTACTTC
d_call: -; j_call: TRBJ2-5; v_call: TRBV20-1; clone_size: few; cdr3_aa: CSARDGRSSSGTQYF; cdr3_nt: TGCAGTGCTAGAGATGGGAGGAGCAGCTCAGGGACCCAGTACTTC
d_call: -; j_call: TRBJ2-7; v_call: TRBV20-1; clone_size: -; cdr3_aa: CSASRLLGSYEQYF; cdr3_nt: TGCAGTGCTAGCAGGCTTCTAGGTTCCTACGAGCAGTACTTC
d_call: -; j_call: TRBJ2-2; v_call: TRBV29-1; clone_size: -; cdr3_aa: CSAAAVAGELFF; cdr3_nt: TGCAGCGCCGCTGCTGTGGCCGGGGAGCTGTTTTTT
d_call: -; j_call: TRBJ2-7; v_call: TRBV5-5; clone_size: few; cdr3_aa: CASSPALGGRHEQYF; cdr3_nt: TGTGCCAGCAGCCCGGCTTTGGGGGGGCGACACGAGCAGTACTTC
d_call: -; j_call: TRBJ2-1; v_call: TRBV20-1; clone_size: once; cdr3_aa: CRLDREAHNEQFF; cdr3_nt: TGCAGGCTAGACAGGGAGGCCCACAATGAGCAGTTCTTC
d_call: TRBD2; j_call: TRBJ2-1; v_call: TRBV7-7; clone_size: -; cdr3_aa: CASSLGAGGLYEQFF; cdr3_nt: TGTGCCAGCAGCCTGGGAGCGGGGGGTTTGTATGAGCAGTTCTTC
d_call: -; j_call: TRBJ1-2; v_call: TRBV15; clone_size: -; cdr3_aa: CATSRDGGYTF; cdr3_nt: TGTGCCACCAGCAGGGATGGGGGCTACACCTTC
d_call: TRBD1; j_call: TRBJ1-5; v_call: TRBV20-1; clone_size: -; cdr3_aa: CSARLQGASNQPQHF; cdr3_nt: TGCAGTGCTAGATTACAGGGGGCGAGCAATCAGCCCCAGCATTTT
d_call: -; j_call: TRBJ2-1; v_call: TRBV29-1; clone_size: -; cdr3_aa: CSAPTPGRIYNEQFF; cdr3_nt: TGCAGCGCCCCAACCCCCGGACGGATATACAATGAGCAGTTCTTC
d_call: TRBD2; j_call: TRBJ2-7; v_call: TRBV7-9; clone_size: -; cdr3_aa: CASSLAHSAGAQYF; cdr3_nt: TGTGCCAGCAGCTTAGCCCACTCGGCGGGAGCCCAGTACTTC